These 19 T cell receptor beta chains were sequenced from one sample in a study of blood T cell repertoires in COVID-19. Measured with immunoSEQ multiplex PCR; TCRdb has only the in-frame clones, and not every one. In the table there are around 86,000 clones, about 85% of which are singletons. Input material: peripheral blood. These receptors all stem from a man aged 80 or over with acute or convalescent COVID-19.

This clone was seen a handful of times. The CDR3 sequence is CASNTVGQGRETQYF. The CDR3 DNA follows: TGTGCCAGCAACACTGTGGGACAGGGCCGAGAGACCCAGTACTTC. The chain carries TRBV5-6 and TRBJ2-5; 9 bases are shared with TRBD1. There are 15 residues in the CDR3. Losses at the gene ends were 6 bases for V and 4 bases for J; bases not matched to a gene: 10. From germline, CDR1 is SGHDT and CDR2 YYEEEE.

The chain uses TRBV19 and TRBJ1-4, with 8 bases matching TRBD1. V trimming: 2 bases; J trimming: 7 bases; junction bases outside the gene matches: 6. The length of the CDR3 is 15 residues. Germline lookup yields CDR1 LNHDA and CDR2 SQIVND (reference sequence). This CDR3 reads CASSITDRGLEKLFF. Here the CDR3 DNA reads TGTGCCAGTAGTATAACAGACAGGGGCCTTGAAAAACTGTTTTTT.

This clone was recorded only once. The chain employs TRBV5-1 and TRBJ2-2; 11 positions match TRBD2. This CDR3 has 16 residues. J was trimmed by 1 base and V by 4 bases; bases with no gene match: 3. Germline V lookup: CDR1 SGHRS, CDR2 YFSETQ. The CDR3 here is CASSQGTSGNTGELFF. CDR3 in DNA: TGCGCCAGCAGCCAAGGGACTAGCGGGAACACCGGGGAGCTGTTTTTT.

V is TRBV5-4 and J is TRBJ1-2; TRBD1 aligns across 8 bases. Germline CDR1 is SGHNT and CDR2 is YYREEE (reference sequence). This CDR3 spans 13 amino acids. The J segment lost 6 bases and the V segment lost 4 bases, leaving 5 bases of the junction unmatched. CDR3 nucleotides: TGTGCCAGCAGCATGGACAGGGAACATGGCTACACCTTC. It codes for CASSMDREHGYTF.

The chain is built from TRBV29-1 and TRBJ1-2; tentative D call: TRBD1 (6 bases). Germline CDR1 SQVTM, CDR2 ANQGSEA. The CDR3 has 13 residues. Trimming left V 3 bases short and J 4 bases short, with 12 bases between. The CDR3 DNA reads as TGCAGCGTTGACCAAGGGGGGGGCTATGGCTACACCTTC. Its protein product is CSVDQGGGYGYTF.

This clone was counted between two and nine times. V is TRBV19 and J is TRBJ1-2; TRBD1 matches 7 bases. The V gene's germline CDR1 is LNHDA and CDR2 SQIVND (reference sequence). With V trimmed by 7 bases and J by 7 bases, 12 bases remained unmatched. The CDR3 is made up of 14 amino acids. CDR3 amino acids: CASIPTGTVGGYTF. In nucleotides, the CDR3 is TGTGCCAGTATCCCGACCGGGACAGTTGGTGGCTACACCTTC. Based on the CDR3 plus reference TRBV19 and TRBJ1-2, the full variable domain is DGGITQSPKYLFRKEGQNVTLSCEQNLNHDAMYWYRQDPGQGLRLIYYSQIVNDFQKGDIAEGYSVSREKKESFPLTVTSAQKNPTAFYLCASIPTGTVGGYTFGSGTRLTVV.

The chain recombines TRBV19 with TRBJ2-3; D gene uncertain. The germline CDR1 and CDR2 sequences are LNHDA and SQIVND (reference sequence). There are 14 residues in the CDR3. V lost 5 bases, J lost 5 bases, and 14 bases lay in between. The CDR3 sequence is CASSQDKLLDTQYF. In DNA, the CDR3 is TGTGCCAGTAGTCAAGACAAGCTCTTAGATACGCAGTATTTT.

This chain uses TRBV6-5 with TRBJ2-3, with D uncertain. V was trimmed by 6 bases and J by 0 bases, leaving 10 bases between them. The length of the CDR3 is 14 residues. Germline-derived CDR1 and CDR2 are MNHEY and SVGAGI. CDR3 protein: CASRLSSSTDTQYF. CDR3 nucleotides: TGTGCCAGCAGGCTTTCTAGTAGCACAGATACGCAGTATTTT.

This clone showed up just once. The chain links TRBV6-2 or TRBV6-3 to TRBJ1-5, with D possibly TRBD1 on 5 matching bases. Germline CDR1 MNHEY, CDR2 SVGEGT. The germline V and J ends were trimmed by 5 bases and 5 bases, with 16 bases remaining between them. This CDR3 has 15 residues. The CDR3 protein is CASSPQGGTHQPQHF. In DNA, the CDR3 is TGTGCCAGCAGTCCCCAGGGAGGGACCCATCAGCCCCAGCATTTT.

This chain links TRBV11-3 with TRBJ2-1; 14 bases map to TRBD2. This CDR3 comprises 16 residues. V gave up 1 base and J gave up 9 bases; unmatched junction bases: 5. Per germline, CDR1 SGHNT and CDR2 YENEEA. DNA for the CDR3: TGTGCCAGCAGCTTAGGTGGACTAGCGGGAGGATCTGAGCAGTTCTTC. It specifies CASSLGGLAGGSEQFF.

With regard to this clone: The junction differs from germline at one of its ends, possibly a read error. The J gene is TRBJ1-5, the V gene TRBV3-1 (or the pseudogene TRBV3-2); no definite D call. The CDR3 is 12 amino acids. Germline V gives CDR1 LGHDT, CDR2 YNNKEL (reference sequence). CDR3 in amino acids: CASSPSGFSCDF. In DNA form, the CDR3 reads TGTGCCAGCAGCCCCTCCGGTTTTTCTTGTGATTTT.

The rearrangement uses TRBV27 and TRBJ2-4; maybe TRBD2 (6 bases). The CDR3 consists of 17 residues. The ends were cut back, 4 bases at V and 6 bases at J, with 22 bases in the middle. The germline gives CDR1 MNHEY, CDR2 SMNVEV (reference sequence). DNA for the CDR3: TGTGCCAGCAGTTCTGTGGGGGGATGGCTTCTGACAAACATTCAGTACTTC. Amino acid sequence: CASSSVGGWLLTNIQYF.

The chain couples TRBV28 to TRBJ1-2; 7 positions match TRBD1. The ends lost 2 bases at V and 1 base at J; junction bases unmatched: 13. This CDR3 contains 18 residues. CDR1 MDHEN and CDR2 SYDVKM come from the germline V gene. This CDR3 reads CASSLNPLQGEFNYGYTF. Written as DNA, the CDR3 is TGTGCCAGCAGTTTAAACCCACTGCAGGGGGAATTTAACTATGGCTACACCTTC.

The chain couples TRBV3-1 (or the pseudogene TRBV3-2) to TRBJ2-7; D is unresolved. Germline V lookup: CDR1 LGHDT, CDR2 YNNKEL (reference sequence). Trimming took off 1 base at V and 3 bases at J, with 7 bases between the two ends. The CDR3 runs to 13 residues. The CDR3 reads CASSQGPFYEQYF. In DNA form, the CDR3 reads TGTGCCAGCAGCCAAGGGCCTTTCTACGAGCAGTACTTC.

A few counts support this clone. The rearrangement joins TRBV19 to TRBJ1-5, with a possible D match to TRBD1 (5 bases). The CDR3 has 15 residues. Trimming removed 2 bases at V and 5 bases at J, with 13 bases between. Germline CDR1 and CDR2: LNHDA and SQIVND (reference sequence). The CDR3 loop is CASSIQGHRDQPQHF. CDR3 nucleotide sequence: TGTGCCAGTAGTATACAGGGTCATAGGGATCAGCCCCAGCATTTT.

V is TRBV5-1 and J is TRBJ2-7, with TRBD2 matching over 7 bases. From germline, CDR1 is SGHRS and CDR2 YFSETQ. The CDR3 runs 14 residues. V was pared by 3 bases and J by 0 bases, with 3 bases of the junction left unmatched. CDR3 protein: CASSSAGTSYEQYF. As DNA, the CDR3 is TGCGCCAGCAGCTCAGCGGGGACCTCCTACGAGCAGTACTTC.

This chain uses TRBV9 with TRBJ2-7, with 8 bases fitting TRBD2. The germline V gene encodes CDR1 SGDLS and CDR2 YYNGEE. The CDR3 consists of 14 residues. Germline trimming cut 4 bases from V and 4 bases from J; bases unmatched to any gene: 7. CDR3 coding DNA: TGTGCCAGCAGCCAAGCGGGAGCGGGTTACGAGCAGTACTTC. Protein: CASSQAGAGYEQYF.

The chain has TRBV4-1 and TRBJ2-1; TRBD2 aligns across 8 bases. This CDR3 comprises 14 residues. V was clipped by 4 bases and J by 6 bases; unmatched bases: 5. Germline CDR1 reads MGHRA; CDR2 reads YSYEKL. CDR3 loop: CASSLGLELNEQFF. CDR3 nucleotide sequence: TGCGCCAGCAGCCTGGGACTAGAACTCAATGAGCAGTTCTTC.

The V call is TRBV3-1 (or the pseudogene TRBV3-2), the J call TRBJ2-3, with D maybe TRBD2 (6 bases). The V and J ends lost 0 bases and 2 bases respectively, with 15 bases between them. Germline V gene sequence: CDR1 LGHDT, CDR2 YNNKEL (reference sequence). This CDR3 comprises 17 residues. The CDR3 bases are TGTGCCAGCAGCCAAGATCCGGCTAGCGCACCCACAGATACGCAGTATTTT. Translation: CASSQDPASAPTDTQYF.